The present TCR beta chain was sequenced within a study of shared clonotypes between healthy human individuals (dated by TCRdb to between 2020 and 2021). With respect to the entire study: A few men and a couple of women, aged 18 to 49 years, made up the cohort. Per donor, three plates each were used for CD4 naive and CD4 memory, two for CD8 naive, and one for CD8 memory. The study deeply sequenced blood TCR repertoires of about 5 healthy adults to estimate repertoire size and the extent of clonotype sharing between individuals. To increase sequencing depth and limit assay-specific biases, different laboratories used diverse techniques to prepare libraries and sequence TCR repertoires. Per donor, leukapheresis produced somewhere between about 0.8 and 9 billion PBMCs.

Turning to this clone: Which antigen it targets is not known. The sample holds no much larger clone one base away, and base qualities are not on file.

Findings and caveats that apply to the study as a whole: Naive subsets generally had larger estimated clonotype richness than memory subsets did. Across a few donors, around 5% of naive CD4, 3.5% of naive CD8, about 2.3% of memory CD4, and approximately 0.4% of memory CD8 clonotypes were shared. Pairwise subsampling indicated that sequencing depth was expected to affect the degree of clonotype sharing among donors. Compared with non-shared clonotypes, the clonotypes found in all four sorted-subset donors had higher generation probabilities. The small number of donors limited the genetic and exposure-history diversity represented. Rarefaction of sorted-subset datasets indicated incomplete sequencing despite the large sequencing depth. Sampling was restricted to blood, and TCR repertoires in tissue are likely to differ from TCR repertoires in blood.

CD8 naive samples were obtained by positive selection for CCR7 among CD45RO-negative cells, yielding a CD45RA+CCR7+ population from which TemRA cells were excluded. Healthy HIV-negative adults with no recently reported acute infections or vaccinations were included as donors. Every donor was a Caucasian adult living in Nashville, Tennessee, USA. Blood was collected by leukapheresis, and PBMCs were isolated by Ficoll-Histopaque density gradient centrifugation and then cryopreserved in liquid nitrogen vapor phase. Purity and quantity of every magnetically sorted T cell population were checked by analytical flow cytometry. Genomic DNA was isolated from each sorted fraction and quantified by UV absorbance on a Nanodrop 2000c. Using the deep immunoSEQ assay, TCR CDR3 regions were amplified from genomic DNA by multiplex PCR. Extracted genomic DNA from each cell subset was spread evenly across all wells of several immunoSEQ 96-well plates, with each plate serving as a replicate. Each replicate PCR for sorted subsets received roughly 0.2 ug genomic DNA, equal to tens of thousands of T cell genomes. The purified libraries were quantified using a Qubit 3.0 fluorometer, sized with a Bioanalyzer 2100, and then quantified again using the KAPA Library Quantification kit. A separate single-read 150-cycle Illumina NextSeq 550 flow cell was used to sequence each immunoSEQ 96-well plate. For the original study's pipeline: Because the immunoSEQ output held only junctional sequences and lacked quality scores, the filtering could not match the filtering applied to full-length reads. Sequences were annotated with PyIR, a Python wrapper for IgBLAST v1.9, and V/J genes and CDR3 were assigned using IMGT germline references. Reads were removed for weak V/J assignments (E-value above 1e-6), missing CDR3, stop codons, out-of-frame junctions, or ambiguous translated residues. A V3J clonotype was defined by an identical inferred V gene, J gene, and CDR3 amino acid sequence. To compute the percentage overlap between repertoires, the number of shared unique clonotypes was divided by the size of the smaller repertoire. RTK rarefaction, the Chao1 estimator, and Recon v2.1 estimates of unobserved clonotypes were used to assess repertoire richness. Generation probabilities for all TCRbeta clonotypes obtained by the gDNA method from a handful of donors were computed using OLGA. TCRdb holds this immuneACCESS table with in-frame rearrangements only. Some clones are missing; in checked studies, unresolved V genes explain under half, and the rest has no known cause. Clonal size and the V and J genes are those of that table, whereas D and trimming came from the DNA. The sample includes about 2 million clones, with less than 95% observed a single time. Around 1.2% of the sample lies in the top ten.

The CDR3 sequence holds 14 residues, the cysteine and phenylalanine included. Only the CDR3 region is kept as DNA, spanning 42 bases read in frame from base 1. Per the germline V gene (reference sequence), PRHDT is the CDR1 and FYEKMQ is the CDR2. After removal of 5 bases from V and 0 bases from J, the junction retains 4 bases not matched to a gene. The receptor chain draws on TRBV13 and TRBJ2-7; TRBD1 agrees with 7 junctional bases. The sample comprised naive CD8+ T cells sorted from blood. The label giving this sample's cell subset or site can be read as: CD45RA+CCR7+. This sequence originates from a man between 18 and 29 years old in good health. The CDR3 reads CASSIGTVSYEQYF. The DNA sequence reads TGTGCCAGCAGCATCGGGACAGTCTCCTACGAGCAGTACTTC.